This T cell receptor (beta chain) appears in the sequencing data of a study of blood T cell repertoires in COVID-19. The CDR3 is 17 residues long. Unmatched junction bases numbered 10, after V lost 3 bases and J lost 0 bases. Germline loops: CDR1 MGHRA, CDR2 YSYEKL. The method was immunoSEQ multiplex PCR; TCRdb's version includes in-frame clones alone and lacks a portion of them. The sample lists approximately 210,000 clones, roughly 89% occurring once. V gene TRBV4-1 combines with J gene TRBJ1-1; 7 bases match TRBD1. This TCR was sampled from a man aged 25-45 years who had recovered from COVID-19. The sequenced sample was peripheral blood. This chain's CDR3 is CASSQGGQVLMNTEAFF. The CDR3 nucleotides read TGCGCCAGCAGCCAGGGCGGACAGGTACTTATGAACACTGAAGCTTTCTTT.